A selection of T cell receptor beta chains follows, all from one sample in a study of stem cell transplantation in POMP-related autoinflammatory disease. The assay was immunoSEQ multiplex PCR, and TCRdb's table has in-frame clones only and misses some. Found here are 7,500 to 10,000 clones, over 75% of them singletons; the top ten hold around 15%. Source: CD8+ T cells from PBMCs, taken after stem cell transplantation. The receptors derive from a human patient with POMP-related autoinflammation and immune dysregulation (PRAID). Some T cells may arise from the graft donor. The CDR3 runs from the conserved cysteine through the conserved F or W. The order of the fields is D gene, clone size, V gene, J gene, CDR3 protein, CDR3 DNA. A D gene is named only where the DNA matches it firmly. A clone size is listed for some rows: how often the clone was seen (once, few, many), or a class if it is expanded.

d_call: TRBD1
clone_size: NA
v_call: TRBV4-1
j_call: TRBJ1-1
cdr3_aa: CASSQEHGQVNEAFF
cdr3_nt: TGCGCCAGCAGCCAAGAACACGGACAGGTAAATGAAGCTTTCTTT

d_call: TRBD1
clone_size: once
v_call: TRBV13
j_call: TRBJ2-7
cdr3_aa: CASSTHRTGGINEQYF
cdr3_nt: TGTGCCAGCAGCACGCACCGGACAGGGGGCATCAACGAGCAGTACTTC

d_call: NA
clone_size: NA
v_call: TRBV18
j_call: TRBJ2-6
cdr3_aa: CASSPPGNPGANVLTF
cdr3_nt: TGTGCCAGCTCACCGCCGGGGAACCCTGGGGCCAACGTCCTGACTTTC

d_call: NA
clone_size: NA
v_call: TRBV9
j_call: TRBJ1-6
cdr3_aa: CASSVHGENSPLHF
cdr3_nt: TGTGCCAGCAGCGTCCACGGGGAAAATTCACCCCTCCACTTT

d_call: NA
clone_size: NA
v_call: TRBV9
j_call: TRBJ2-5
cdr3_aa: CASSVVMGETQYF
cdr3_nt: TGTGCCAGCAGCGTAGTCATGGGGGAGACCCAGTACTTC

d_call: TRBD1
clone_size: NA
v_call: TRBV7-9
j_call: TRBJ2-3
cdr3_aa: CASSQGVTQYF
cdr3_nt: TGTGCCAGCAGCCAGGGGGTCACGCAGTATTTT

d_call: NA
clone_size: NA
v_call: TRBV11-2
j_call: TRBJ2-1
cdr3_aa: CASSYFWGNQNEQFF
cdr3_nt: TGTGCCAGCAGCTACTTTTGGGGTAACCAAAATGAGCAGTTCTTC

d_call: TRBD2
clone_size: NA
v_call: TRBV5-1
j_call: TRBJ2-7
cdr3_aa: CASSIGSGRAHEQYF
cdr3_nt: TGCGCCAGCAGTATAGGATCCGGGAGGGCCCACGAGCAGTACTTC

d_call: NA
clone_size: NA
v_call: TRBV12-2
j_call: TRBJ1-1
cdr3_aa: CASRCSGDREGEMNTEAFF
cdr3_nt: TGTGCAAGTCGCTGCTCCGGGGACAGGGAGGGGGAGATGAACACTGAAGCTTTCTTT

d_call: NA
clone_size: NA
v_call: TRBV4-2
j_call: TRBJ1-2
cdr3_aa: CASSQPSVGPTGYTF
cdr3_nt: TGTGCCAGCAGCCAACCTTCGGTGGGGCCGACAGGCTACACCTTC

d_call: NA
clone_size: NA
v_call: TRBV28
j_call: TRBJ1-5
cdr3_aa: CASSVRRVRNQPQHF
cdr3_nt: TGTGCCAGCAGTGTCCGCAGGGTTAGGAATCAGCCCCAGCATTTT

d_call: NA
clone_size: NA
v_call: TRBV5-6
j_call: TRBJ2-1
cdr3_aa: CASSSQGYEQFF
cdr3_nt: TGTGCCAGCAGCTCTCAGGGTTATGAGCAGTTCTTC

d_call: NA
clone_size: once
v_call: TRBV19
j_call: TRBJ2-7
cdr3_aa: CASSMIGVDEQYF
cdr3_nt: TGTGCCAGTAGTATGATTGGCGTGGACGAGCAGTACTTC

d_call: TRBD2
clone_size: NA
v_call: TRBV28
j_call: TRBJ2-1
cdr3_aa: CASSWGGSNFDEQFF
cdr3_nt: TGTGCCAGCAGTTGGGGCGGGAGTAACTTTGATGAGCAGTTCTTC

d_call: NA
clone_size: NA
v_call: TRBV27
j_call: TRBJ2-2
cdr3_aa: CASAGGVNTGELFF
cdr3_nt: TGTGCCAGCGCAGGAGGGGTGAACACCGGGGAGCTGTTTTTT

d_call: TRBD1
clone_size: once
v_call: TRBV5-6
j_call: TRBJ2-5
cdr3_aa: CASSLGDRGLYF
cdr3_nt: TGTGCCAGCAGCTTGGGAGACAGGGGGCTCTACTTC

d_call: TRBD1
clone_size: NA
v_call: TRBV28
j_call: TRBJ1-5
cdr3_aa: CASSTRRVGVTGTGNQPQHF
cdr3_nt: TGTGCCAGCAGTACCCGGCGGGTCGGCGTGACAGGGACGGGCAATCAGCCCCAGCATTTT

d_call: NA
clone_size: NA
v_call: TRBV5-6
j_call: TRBJ2-5
cdr3_aa: CASSFIHWRETQYF
cdr3_nt: TGTGCCAGCAGCTTCATTCATTGGCGGGAGACCCAGTACTTC

d_call: NA
clone_size: once
v_call: TRBV6-6
j_call: TRBJ2-7
cdr3_aa: CASSYGPGTVYHEQYF
cdr3_nt: TGTGCCAGCAGTTACGGCCCCGGGACCGTATACCACGAGCAGTACTTC

d_call: TRBD1
clone_size: NA
v_call: TRBV9
j_call: TRBJ2-7
cdr3_aa: CASSAGQGGSYEQYF
cdr3_nt: TGTGCCAGCAGCGCCGGACAGGGAGGCTCCTACGAGCAGTACTTC

d_call: NA
clone_size: NA
v_call: TRBV19
j_call: TRBJ1-5
cdr3_aa: CASSVLTGTGGYSNQPQHF
cdr3_nt: TGTGCCAGTAGCGTCCTTACCGGGACGGGGGGATATAGCAATCAGCCCCAGCATTTT

d_call: NA
clone_size: NA
v_call: TRBV6-5
j_call: TRBJ1-4
cdr3_aa: CASTPPARQEKLFF
cdr3_nt: TGTGCCAGCACCCCCCCAGCGAGGCAAGAAAAACTGTTTTTT

d_call: TRBD2
clone_size: NA
v_call: TRBV7-9
j_call: TRBJ2-7
cdr3_aa: CASSPTSGRSSYEQYF
cdr3_nt: TGTGCCAGCAGCCCCACTAGCGGGAGATCGTCCTACGAGCAGTACTTC

d_call: NA
clone_size: NA
v_call: TRBV5-6
j_call: TRBJ1-1
cdr3_aa: CASMVGGIEAFF
cdr3_nt: TGTGCCAGCATGGTCGGTGGGATTGAAGCTTTCTTT

d_call: NA
clone_size: NA
v_call: TRBV7-9
j_call: TRBJ2-1
cdr3_aa: CASSLVFPGLRNEQFF
cdr3_nt: TGTGCCAGCAGCTTAGTCTTTCCAGGGTTGAGGAATGAGCAGTTCTTC